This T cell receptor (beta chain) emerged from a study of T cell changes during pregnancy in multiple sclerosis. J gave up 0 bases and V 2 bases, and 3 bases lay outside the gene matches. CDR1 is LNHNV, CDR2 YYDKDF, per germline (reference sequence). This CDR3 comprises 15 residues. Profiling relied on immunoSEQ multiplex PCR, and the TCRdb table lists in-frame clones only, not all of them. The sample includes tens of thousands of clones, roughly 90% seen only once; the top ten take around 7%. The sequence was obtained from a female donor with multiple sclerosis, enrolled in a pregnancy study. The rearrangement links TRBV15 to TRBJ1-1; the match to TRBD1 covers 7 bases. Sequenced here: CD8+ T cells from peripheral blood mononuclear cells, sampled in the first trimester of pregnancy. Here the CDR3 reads CATSRQGGLNTEAFF. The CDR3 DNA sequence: TGTGCCACCAGCAGACAGGGGGGCTTGAACACTGAAGCTTTCTTT.